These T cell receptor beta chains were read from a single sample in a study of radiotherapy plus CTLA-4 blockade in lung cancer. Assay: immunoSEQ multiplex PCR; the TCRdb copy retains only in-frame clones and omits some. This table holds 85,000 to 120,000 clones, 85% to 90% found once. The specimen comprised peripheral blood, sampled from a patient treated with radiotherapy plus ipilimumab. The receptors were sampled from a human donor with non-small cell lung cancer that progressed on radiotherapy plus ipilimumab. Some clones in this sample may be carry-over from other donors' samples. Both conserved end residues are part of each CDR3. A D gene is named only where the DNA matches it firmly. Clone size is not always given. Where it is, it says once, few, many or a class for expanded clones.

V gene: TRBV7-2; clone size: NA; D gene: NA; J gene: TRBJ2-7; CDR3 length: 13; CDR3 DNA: TGTGCCAGCAGCTCCTACAACAGCTACGAGCAGTACTTC; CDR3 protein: CASSSYNSYEQYF
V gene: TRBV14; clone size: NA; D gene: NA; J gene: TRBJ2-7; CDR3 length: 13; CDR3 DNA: TGTGCCAGCAGCCAAGATAACGGTATGGAGCAGTACTTC; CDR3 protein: CASSQDNGMEQYF
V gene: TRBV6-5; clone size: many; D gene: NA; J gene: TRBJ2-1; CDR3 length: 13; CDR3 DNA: TGTGCCAGCAGCCAGCTCGGGAACAATGAGCAGTTCTTC; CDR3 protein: CASSQLGNNEQFF
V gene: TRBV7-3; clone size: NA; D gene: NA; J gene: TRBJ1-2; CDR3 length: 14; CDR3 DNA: TGTGCCAGCAGCTTAATGCCGGGGGACTATGGCTACACCTTC; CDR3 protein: CASSLMPGDYGYTF
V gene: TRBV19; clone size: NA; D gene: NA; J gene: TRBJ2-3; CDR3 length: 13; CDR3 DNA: TGTGCCAGTAGTACTCAGGGAGCAGATACGCAGTATTTT; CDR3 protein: CASSTQGADTQYF
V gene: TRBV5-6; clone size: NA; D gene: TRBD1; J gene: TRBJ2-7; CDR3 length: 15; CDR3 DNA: TGTGCCAGCAGCACCACACCGGGACAGCTCTACGAGCAGTACTTC; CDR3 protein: CASSTTPGQLYEQYF
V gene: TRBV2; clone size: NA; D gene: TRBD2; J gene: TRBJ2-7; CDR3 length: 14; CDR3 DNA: TGTGCCAGCAGCCCCGGGCGGGAGGTGTACGAGCAGTACTTC; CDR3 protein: CASSPGREVYEQYF
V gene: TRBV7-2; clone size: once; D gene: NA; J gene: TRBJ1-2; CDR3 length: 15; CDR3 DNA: TGTGCCAGCAGCTTAATTGGGTTGGGGGCGCGAGGCTACACCTTC; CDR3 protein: CASSLIGLGARGYTF
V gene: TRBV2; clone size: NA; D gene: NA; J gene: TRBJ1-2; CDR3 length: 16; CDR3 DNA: TGTGCCAGCAGAGAGGGGACCTGGGTGCTCTCCTATGGCTACACCTTC; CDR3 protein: CASREGTWVLSYGYTF
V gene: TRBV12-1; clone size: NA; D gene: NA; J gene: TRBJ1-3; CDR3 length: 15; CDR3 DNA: TGTGCCAGCAGCTTTGGGGCCTCCTCTGGAAACACCATATATTTT; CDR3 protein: CASSFGASSGNTIYF
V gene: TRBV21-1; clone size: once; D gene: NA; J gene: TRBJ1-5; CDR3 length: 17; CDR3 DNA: TGTGCCAGCAGCGTCGGGGGTTTCACGGTGGCGAATCAGCCCCAGCATTTT; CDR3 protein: CASSVGGFTVANQPQHF
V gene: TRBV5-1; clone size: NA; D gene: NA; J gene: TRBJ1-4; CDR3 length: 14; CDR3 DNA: TGCGCCAGTACCGGAACGGCAGGGGACGAAAAACTGTTTTTT; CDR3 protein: CASTGTAGDEKLFF
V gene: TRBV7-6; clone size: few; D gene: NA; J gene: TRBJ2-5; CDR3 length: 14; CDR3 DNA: TGTGCCAGCAGCTTAGCGGGTAGGCAAGAGACCCAGTACTTC; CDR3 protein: CASSLAGRQETQYF
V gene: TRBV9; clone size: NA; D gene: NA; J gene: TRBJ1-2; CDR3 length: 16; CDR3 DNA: TGTGCCAGCAGCGCTGGGGAGATCCTACCAAACTATGGCTACACCTTC; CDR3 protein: CASSAGEILPNYGYTF
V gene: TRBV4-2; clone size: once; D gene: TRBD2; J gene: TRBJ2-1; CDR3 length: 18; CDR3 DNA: TGTGCCAGCAGCCAAGATCCCGGACTAGCGGGGGGCTACAATGAGCAGTTCTTC; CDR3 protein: CASSQDPGLAGGYNEQFF
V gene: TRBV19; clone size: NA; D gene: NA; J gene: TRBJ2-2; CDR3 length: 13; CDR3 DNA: TGTGCCAGTAGTAACAGGGCCACCGGGGAGCTGTTTTTT; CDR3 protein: CASSNRATGELFF
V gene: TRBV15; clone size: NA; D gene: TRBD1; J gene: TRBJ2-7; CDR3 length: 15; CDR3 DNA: TGTGCCACCAGCAGAGATGCAGGGGGCTACGACGAGCAGTACTTC; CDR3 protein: CATSRDAGGYDEQYF
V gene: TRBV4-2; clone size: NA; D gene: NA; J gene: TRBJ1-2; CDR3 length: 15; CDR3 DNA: TGTGCCAGCAGCCAACCCCCTTCAGGGGACTATGGCTACACCTTC; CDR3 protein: CASSQPPSGDYGYTF
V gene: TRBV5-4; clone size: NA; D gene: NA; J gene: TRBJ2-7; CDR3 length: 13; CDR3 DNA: TGTGCCAGCAGCCCGCCTGACAGTTACGAGCAGTACTTC; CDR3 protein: CASSPPDSYEQYF
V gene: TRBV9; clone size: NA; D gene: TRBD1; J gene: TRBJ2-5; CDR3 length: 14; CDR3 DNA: TGTGCCAGCAGCGTATCGGGACAGGTAGAGACCCAGTACTTC; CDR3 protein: CASSVSGQVETQYF
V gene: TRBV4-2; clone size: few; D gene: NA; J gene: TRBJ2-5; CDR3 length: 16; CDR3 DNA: TGTGCCAGCAGCCAAAGTACCGGGACGGGGCAAGAGACCCAGTACTTC; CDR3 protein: CASSQSTGTGQETQYF
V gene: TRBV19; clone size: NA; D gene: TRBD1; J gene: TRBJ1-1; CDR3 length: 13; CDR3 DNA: TGTGCCAGTAGCCGTGCGGGACAGCCAGAAGCTTTCTTT; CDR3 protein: CASSRAGQPEAFF
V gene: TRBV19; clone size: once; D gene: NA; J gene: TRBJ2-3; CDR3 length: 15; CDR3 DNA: TGTGCCAGTAGTAAGGACGGGGTCAGCACAGATACGCAGTATTTT; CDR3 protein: CASSKDGVSTDTQYF
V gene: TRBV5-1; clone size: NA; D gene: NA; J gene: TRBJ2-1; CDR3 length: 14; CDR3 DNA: TGCGCCAGCAGCCTGCGGGGGACACACAATGAGCAGTTCTTC; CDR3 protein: CASSLRGTHNEQFF
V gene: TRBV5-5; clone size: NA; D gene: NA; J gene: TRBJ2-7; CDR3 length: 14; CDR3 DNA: TGTGCCAGCAGCTCTGACAGTACCTCCTACGAGCAGTACTTC; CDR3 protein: CASSSDSTSYEQYF
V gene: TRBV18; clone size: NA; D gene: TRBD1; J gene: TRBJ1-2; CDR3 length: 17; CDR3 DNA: TGTGCCAGCTCACGATCCCAAACCGGGACAGGGAAGCATGGCTACACCTTC; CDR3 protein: CASSRSQTGTGKHGYTF
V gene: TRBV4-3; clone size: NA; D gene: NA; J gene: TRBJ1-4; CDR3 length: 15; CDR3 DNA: TGCGCCAGCAGCCTCTACCAGGGTGTGAATGAAAAACTGTTTTTT; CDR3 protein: CASSLYQGVNEKLFF
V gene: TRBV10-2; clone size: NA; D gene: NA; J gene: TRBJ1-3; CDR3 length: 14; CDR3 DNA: TGCGCCAGCAGTGAGGTCCCCTCTGGAAACACCATATATTTT; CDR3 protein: CASSEVPSGNTIYF
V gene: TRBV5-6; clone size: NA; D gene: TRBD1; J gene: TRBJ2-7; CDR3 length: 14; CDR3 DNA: TGTGCCAGCAGCCGGCCCGGGACAGGGGACGAGCAGTACTTC; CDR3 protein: CASSRPGTGDEQYF
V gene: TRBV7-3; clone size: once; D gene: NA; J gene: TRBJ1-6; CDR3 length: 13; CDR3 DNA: TGTGCCAGCGCCTGGGGTAATGATTCACCCCTCCACTTT; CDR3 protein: CASAWGNDSPLHF
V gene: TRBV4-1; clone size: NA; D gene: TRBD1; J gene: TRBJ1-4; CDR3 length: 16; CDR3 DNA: TGCGCCAGCAGCCAACGCCGGACAGGGCTTAATGAAAAACTGTTTTTT; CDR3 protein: CASSQRRTGLNEKLFF
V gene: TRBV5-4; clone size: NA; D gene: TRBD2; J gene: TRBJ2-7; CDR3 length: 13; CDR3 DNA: TGTGCCAGCAGCTTGGGTGGGGGGGTTGAGCAGTACTTC; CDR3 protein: CASSLGGGVEQYF
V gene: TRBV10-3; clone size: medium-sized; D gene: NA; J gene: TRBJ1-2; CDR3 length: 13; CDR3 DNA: TGTGCCATCGAGGAGGAACCTAACTATGGCTACACCTTC; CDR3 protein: CAIEEEPNYGYTF
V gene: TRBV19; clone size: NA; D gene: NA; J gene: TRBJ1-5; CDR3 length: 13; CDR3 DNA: TGTGCCAGTAGTATTAGGAGGGTTCAGCCCCAGCATTTT; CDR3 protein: CASSIRRVQPQHF
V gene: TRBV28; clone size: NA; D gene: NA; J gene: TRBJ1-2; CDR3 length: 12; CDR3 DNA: TGTGCCAGCAGTGGCTTTAACTATGGCTACACCTTC; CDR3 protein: CASSGFNYGYTF
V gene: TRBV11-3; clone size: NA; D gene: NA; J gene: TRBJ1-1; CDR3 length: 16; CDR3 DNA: TGTGCCAGCAGCTTACTGGGGGCGGGAGAGGACACTGAAGCTTTCTTT; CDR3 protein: CASSLLGAGEDTEAFF
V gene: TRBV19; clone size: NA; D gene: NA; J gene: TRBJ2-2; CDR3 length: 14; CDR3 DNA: TGTGCCAGTAGTATATACAGCAACACCGGGGAGCTGTTTTTT; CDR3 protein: CASSIYSNTGELFF
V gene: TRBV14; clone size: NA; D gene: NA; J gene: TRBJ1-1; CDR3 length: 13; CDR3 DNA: TGTGCCAGCAGCCAAGTTAGGTTATCTGAAGCTTTCTTT; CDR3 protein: CASSQVRLSEAFF
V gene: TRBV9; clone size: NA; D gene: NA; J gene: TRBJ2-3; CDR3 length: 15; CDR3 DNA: TGTGCCAGCAGCTCGGGGGCGTGGGGCACAGATACGCAGTATTTT; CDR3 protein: CASSSGAWGTDTQYF
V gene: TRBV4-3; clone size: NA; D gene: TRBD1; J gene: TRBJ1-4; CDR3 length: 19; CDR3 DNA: TGCGCCAGCAGCCTCCTCTTGGCCGGGACAGGGGATGAGAAGGAAAAACTGTTTTTT; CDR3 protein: CASSLLLAGTGDEKEKLFF
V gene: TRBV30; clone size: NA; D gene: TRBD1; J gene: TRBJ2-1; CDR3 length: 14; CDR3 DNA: TGTGCCTGGAGTGAAGGCCGGACAGGTGGGCAGCAGTTCTTC; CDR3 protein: CAWSEGRTGGQQFF
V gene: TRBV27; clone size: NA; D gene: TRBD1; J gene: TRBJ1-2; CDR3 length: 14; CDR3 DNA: TGTGCCAGCAGTTTAGGGGGACAGCCTTATGGCTACACCTTC; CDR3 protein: CASSLGGQPYGYTF
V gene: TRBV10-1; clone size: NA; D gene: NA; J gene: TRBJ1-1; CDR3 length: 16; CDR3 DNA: TGCGCCAGCAGTGAGTCTCCTGGGGGGGCGAGGACTGAAGCTTTCTTT; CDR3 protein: CASSESPGGARTEAFF
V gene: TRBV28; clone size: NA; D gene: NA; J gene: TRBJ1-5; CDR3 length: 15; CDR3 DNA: TGTGCCATCTTACGAGGGGAATATAGCAATCAGCCCCAGCATTTT; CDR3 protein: CAILRGEYSNQPQHF
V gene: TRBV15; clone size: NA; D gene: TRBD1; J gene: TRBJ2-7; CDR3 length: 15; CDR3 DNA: TGTGCCACCAGCAGAGTACGTGGTAGGGGGCCCGAGCAGTACTTC; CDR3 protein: CATSRVRGRGPEQYF
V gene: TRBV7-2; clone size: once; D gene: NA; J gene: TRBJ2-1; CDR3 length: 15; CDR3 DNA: TGTGCCAGCAGCTTAGAGTCCCGCTCCTACAATGAGCAGTTCTTC; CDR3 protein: CASSLESRSYNEQFF
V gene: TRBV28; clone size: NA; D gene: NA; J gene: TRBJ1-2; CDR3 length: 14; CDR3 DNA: TGTGCCAGCAGTTTACGGGGTTCGGGCTATGGCTACACCTTC; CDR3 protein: CASSLRGSGYGYTF
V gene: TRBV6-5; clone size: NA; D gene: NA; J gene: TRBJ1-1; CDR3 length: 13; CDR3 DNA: TGTGCCAGCATCAAGCCGGGGTACACTGAAGCTTTCTTT; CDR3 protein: CASIKPGYTEAFF
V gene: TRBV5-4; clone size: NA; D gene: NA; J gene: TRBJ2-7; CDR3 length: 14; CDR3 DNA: TGTGCCAGCAGCTTGGTCAGGAGCTCCTACGAGCAGTACTTC; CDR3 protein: CASSLVRSSYEQYF
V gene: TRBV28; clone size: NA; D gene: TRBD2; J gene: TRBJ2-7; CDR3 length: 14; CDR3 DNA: TGTGCCAGCAGTTCAGTGGTCGGGAGGGTCGAGCAGTACTTC; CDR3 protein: CASSSVVGRVEQYF
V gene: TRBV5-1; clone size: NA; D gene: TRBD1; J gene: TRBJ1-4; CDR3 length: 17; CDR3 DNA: TGCGCCAGCAGCTCTGGGACAGACGGCGGCACTAATGAAAAACTGTTTTTT; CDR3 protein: CASSSGTDGGTNEKLFF